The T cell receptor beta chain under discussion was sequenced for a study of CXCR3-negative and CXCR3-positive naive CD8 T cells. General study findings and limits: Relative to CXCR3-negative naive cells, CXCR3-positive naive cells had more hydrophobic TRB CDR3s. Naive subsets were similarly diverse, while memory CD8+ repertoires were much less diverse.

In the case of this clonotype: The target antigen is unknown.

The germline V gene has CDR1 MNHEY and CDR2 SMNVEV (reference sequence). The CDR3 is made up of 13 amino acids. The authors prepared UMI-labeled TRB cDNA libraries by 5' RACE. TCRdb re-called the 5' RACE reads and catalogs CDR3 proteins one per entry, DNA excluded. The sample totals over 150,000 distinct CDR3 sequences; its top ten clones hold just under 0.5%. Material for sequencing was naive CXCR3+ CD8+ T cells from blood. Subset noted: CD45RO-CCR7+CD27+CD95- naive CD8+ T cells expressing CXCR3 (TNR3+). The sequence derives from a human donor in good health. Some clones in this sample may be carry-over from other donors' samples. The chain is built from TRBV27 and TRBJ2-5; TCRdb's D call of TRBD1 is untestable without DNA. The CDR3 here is CASSFDRGETQYF.